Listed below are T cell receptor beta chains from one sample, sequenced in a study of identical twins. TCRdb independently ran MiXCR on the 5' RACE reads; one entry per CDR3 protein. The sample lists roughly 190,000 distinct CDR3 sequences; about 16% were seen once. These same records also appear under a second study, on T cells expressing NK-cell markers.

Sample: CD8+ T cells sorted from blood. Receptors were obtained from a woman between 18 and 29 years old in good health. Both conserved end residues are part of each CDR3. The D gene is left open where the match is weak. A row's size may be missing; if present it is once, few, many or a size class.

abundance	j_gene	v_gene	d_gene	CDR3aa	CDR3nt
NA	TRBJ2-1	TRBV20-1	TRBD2	CSATEAGGLYNEQFF	TGCAGTGCTACCGAAGCGGGAGGGTTATACAATGAGCAGTTCTTC
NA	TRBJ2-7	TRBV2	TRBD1	CASNKQGSFEQYF	TGTGCCAGCAATAAACAGGGGTCGTTCGAGCAGTACTTC
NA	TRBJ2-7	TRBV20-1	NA	CSARGTDSYEQYF	TGCAGTGCTAGAGGTACTGATTCCTACGAGCAGTACTTC
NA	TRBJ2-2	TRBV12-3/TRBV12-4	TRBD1	CASSSLDRGGPATNTGELFF	TGTGCCAGCAGTTCCCTGGACAGGGGGGGGCCCGCGACGAACACCGGGGAGCTGTTTTTT
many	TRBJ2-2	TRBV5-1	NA	CASSLAEANTGELFF	TGCGCCAGCAGCTTGGCGGAGGCGAACACCGGGGAGCTGTTTTTT
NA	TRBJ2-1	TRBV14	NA	CASSWGAVYEQFF	TGTGCCAGCAGCTGGGGGGCGGTCTATGAGCAGTTCTTC
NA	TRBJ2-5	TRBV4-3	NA	CASGGQQQETQYF	TGCGCCAGCGGAGGACAGCAACAAGAGACCCAGTACTTC
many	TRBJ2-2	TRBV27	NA	CASLPGQTKNGELFF	TGTGCCAGCTTGCCGGGACAAACGAAGAACGGGGAGCTGTTTTTT
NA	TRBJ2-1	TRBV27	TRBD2	CASSLQAGGDNEQFF	TGTGCCAGCAGTTTACAAGCGGGGGGGGACAATGAGCAGTTCTTC
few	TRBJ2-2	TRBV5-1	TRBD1	CASSFGQGFREYTGELFF	TGCGCCAGCAGCTTCGGACAGGGGTTTCGCGAGTACACCGGGGAGCTGTTTTTT
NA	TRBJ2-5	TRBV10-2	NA	CASSETGWETQYF	TGCGCCAGCAGTGAGACGGGATGGGAGACCCAGTACTTC
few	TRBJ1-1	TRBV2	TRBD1	CASSWDREGDTEAFF	TGTGCCAGCAGTTGGGACAGGGAGGGTGACACTGAAGCTTTCTTT
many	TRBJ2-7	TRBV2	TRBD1	CATKTGSYEQYF	TGTGCCACAAAGACAGGGTCCTACGAGCAGTACTTC
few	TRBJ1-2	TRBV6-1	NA	CASSEYRGGHKTGYTF	TGTGCCAGCAGTGAATATCGCGGCGGACACAAGACGGGCTACACCTTC
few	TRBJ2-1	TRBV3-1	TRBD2	CASSQDGTSGKPANEQFF	TGTGCCAGCAGCCAAGATGGGACTAGCGGGAAACCCGCCAATGAGCAGTTCTTC
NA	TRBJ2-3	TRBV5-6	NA	CASSWGGASDTQYF	TGTGCCAGCAGCTGGGGGGGCGCGTCGGATACGCAGTATTTT